The clone carrying this TCR beta chain appeared once. This sample was included in a study of control samples from healthy donors and cancer patients. V was clipped by 0 bases and J by 7 bases; unmatched bases: 10. This CDR3 has 16 residues. Germline V gene lookup returns CDR1 LGHNT and CDR2 FRNRAP. TCRdb's copy holds only in-frame clones and misses some; the assay was immunoSEQ multiplex PCR. The repertoire includes 35,000 to 50,000 clones, about 90% of them detected once, and 10% sits in the top ten. This clonotype was sampled from an older woman with lung cancer. This chain uses TRBV12-5 with TRBJ1-1; 8 nucleotides align to TRBD1. The material sequenced was PBMCs. The CDR3 sequence: CASGLVLNRGASEAFF. CDR3 DNA: TGTGCTAGTGGTTTGGTCCTGAACAGGGGGGCTAGTGAAGCTTTCTTT.